The T cell receptor (beta chain) described here comes from a study of identical twins. Of note for this clonotype: Its cognate antigen is unknown.

TCRdb processed the 5' RACE reads anew with MiXCR; each CDR3 protein has one entry. The sample lists nearly 900,000 distinct CDR3 sequences; around an eighth were seen once. This CDR3 is 16 amino acids long. Trimming cost V 6 bases and J 3 bases; bases outside gene matches: 11. Germline CDR1 and CDR2: SNHLY and FYNNEI. Study findings and constraints: Possibly, invariant MAIT and iNKT cells partly confounded zero-insertion analyses.

The sample was also linked to a second study, of yellow fever vaccine responses in identical twins. That source adds: Twins reportedly had a vaccine T cell response that seemed partly convergent, partly personalized.

The source material was PBMCs. The V gene is TRBV2, the J gene TRBJ2-5, with 9 bases aligning to TRBD2. This clonotype was sampled from a woman under 30 in good health. CDR3 residues: CASRKRLAVPKETQYF. DNA of the CDR3: TGTGCCAGCAGAAAAAGACTAGCGGTGCCCAAAGAGACCCAGTACTTC.